This entry features one T cell receptor (beta chain) sequence. The antigen is unknown. The source of the sample is a study of circulating and synovial CD4+ cells in juvenile arthritis. Points from the study as a whole: Deeper sequencing increased measured overlap with synovial clonotypes. T cell genome counts differed by at least an order of magnitude between CPL and CD4 samples.

Trimming at V came to 4 bases and at J to 4 bases, leaving 8 bases not matched to a gene. The CDR3 has 15 residues. Germline CDR1 reads LNHDA; CDR2 reads SQIVND (reference sequence). Profiling relied on immunoSEQ multiplex PCR, and the TCRdb table lists in-frame clones only, not all of them. The sample has about 16,000 clones, 91% seen once; the top ten hold about 0.73%. The sequenced sample consisted of CD4+ T cells from blood. This sequence was found in a human donor with juvenile idiopathic arthritis. The chain couples TRBV19 to TRBJ2-3; TRBD1 aligns across 7 bases. The CDR3 DNA is TGTGCCAGTAGTACCGAGACAGGGCGCGCAGATACGCAGTATTTT. It codes for CASSTETGRADTQYF.